The text below deals with one TCR beta chain. All enrollees were roughly 18 to 100 years old and from 25 or so US areas. These data are taken from a study of blood T cell repertoires in COVID-19. Background on the study: From T cells, B-cell-depleted T cells, or PBMCs came the material, which was cDNA or gDNA.

Original handling: The assay estimated nucleated cells by amplifying reference gene primers. Clones were read by immunoSEQ multiplex PCR, and TCRdb kept only the in-frame ones, dropping some. V and J calls and clone size are copied from that table; D and trimming were computed from the DNA. The sample has fewer than 350,000 clones, about nine tenths seen once. Germline trimming cut 1 base from V and 4 bases from J; bases unmatched to any gene: 10. There are 17 residues in the CDR3. CDR1 is MGHRA and CDR2 is YSYEKL in the germline V gene. The sequencing sample was made of PBMCs or T cells enriched from blood (not recorded which). This TCR was sampled from a woman aged 40 to 50 who had recovered from COVID-19. The chain combines TRBV4-1 with TRBJ1-3; 7 nucleotides align to TRBD1. The CDR3 coding sequence is TGCGCCAGCAGCCAAGTATATAGACAGGGCGTCGGAAACACCATATATTTT. Protein: CASSQVYRQGVGNTIYF.